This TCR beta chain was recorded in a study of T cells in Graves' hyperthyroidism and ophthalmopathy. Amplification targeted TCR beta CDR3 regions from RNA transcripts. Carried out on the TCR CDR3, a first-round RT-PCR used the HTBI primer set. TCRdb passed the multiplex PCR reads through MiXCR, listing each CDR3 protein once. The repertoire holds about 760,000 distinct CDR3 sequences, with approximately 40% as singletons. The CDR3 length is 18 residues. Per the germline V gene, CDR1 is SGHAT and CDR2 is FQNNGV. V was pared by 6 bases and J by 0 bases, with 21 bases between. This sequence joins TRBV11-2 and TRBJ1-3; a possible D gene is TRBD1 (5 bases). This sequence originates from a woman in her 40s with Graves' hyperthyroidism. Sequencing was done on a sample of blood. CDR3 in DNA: TGTGCCAGCAGTACCCTGATACAGACAGAAGACTCTGGAAACACCATATATTTT. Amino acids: CASSTLIQTEDSGNTIYF.